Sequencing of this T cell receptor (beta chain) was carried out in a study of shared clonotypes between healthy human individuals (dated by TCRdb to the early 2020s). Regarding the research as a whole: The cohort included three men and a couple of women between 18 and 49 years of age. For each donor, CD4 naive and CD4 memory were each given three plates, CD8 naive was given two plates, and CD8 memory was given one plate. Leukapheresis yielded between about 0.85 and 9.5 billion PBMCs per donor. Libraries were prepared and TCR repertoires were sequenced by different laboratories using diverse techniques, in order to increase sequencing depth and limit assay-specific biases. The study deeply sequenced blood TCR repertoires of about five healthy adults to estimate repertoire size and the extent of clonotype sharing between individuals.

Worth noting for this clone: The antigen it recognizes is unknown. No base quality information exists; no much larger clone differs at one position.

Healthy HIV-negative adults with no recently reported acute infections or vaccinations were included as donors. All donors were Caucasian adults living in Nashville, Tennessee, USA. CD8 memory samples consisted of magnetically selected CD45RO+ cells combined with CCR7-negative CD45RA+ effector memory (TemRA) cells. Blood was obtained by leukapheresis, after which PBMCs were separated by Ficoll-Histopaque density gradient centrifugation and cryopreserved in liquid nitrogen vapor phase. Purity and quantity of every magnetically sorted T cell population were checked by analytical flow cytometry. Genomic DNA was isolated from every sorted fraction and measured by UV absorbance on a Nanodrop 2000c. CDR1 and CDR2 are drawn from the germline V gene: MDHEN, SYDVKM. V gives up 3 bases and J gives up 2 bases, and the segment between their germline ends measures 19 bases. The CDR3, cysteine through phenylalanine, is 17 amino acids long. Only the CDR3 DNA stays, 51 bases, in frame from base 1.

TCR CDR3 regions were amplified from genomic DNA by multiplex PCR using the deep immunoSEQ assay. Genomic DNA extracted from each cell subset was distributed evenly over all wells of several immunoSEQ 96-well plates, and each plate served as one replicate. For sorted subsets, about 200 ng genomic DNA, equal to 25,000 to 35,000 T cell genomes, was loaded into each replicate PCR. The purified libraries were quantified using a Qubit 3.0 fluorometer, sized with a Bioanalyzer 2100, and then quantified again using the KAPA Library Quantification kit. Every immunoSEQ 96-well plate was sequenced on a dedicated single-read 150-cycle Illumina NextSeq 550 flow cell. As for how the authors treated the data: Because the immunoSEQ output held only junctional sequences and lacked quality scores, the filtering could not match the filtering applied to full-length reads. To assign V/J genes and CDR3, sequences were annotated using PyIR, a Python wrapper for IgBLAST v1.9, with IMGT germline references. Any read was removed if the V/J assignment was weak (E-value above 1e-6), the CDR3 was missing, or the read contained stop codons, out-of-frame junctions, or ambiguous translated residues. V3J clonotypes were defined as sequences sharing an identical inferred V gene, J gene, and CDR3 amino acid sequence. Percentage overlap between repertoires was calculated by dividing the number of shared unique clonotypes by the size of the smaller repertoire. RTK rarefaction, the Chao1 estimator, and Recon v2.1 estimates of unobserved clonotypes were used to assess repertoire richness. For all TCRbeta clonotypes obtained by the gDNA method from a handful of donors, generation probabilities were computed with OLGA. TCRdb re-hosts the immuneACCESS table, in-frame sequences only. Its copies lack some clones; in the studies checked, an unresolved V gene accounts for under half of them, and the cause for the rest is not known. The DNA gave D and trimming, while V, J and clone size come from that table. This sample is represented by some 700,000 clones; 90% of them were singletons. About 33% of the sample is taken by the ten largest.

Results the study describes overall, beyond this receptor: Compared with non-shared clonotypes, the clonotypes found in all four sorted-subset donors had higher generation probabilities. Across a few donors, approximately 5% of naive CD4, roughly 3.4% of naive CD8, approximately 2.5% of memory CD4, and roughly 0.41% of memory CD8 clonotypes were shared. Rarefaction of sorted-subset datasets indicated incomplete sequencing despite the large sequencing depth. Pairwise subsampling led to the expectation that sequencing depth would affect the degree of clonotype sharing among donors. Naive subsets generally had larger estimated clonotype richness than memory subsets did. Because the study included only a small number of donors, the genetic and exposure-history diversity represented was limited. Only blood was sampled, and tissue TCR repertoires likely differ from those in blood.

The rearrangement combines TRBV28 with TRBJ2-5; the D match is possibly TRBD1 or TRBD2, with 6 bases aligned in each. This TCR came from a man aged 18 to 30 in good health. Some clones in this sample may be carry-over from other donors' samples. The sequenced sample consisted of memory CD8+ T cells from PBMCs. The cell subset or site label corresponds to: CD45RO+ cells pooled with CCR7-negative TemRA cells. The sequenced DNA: TGTGCCAGCAGTTTGGTTGGGGGCGCGGGACGTCAAGAGACCCAGTACTTC. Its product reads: CASSLVGGAGRQETQYF.